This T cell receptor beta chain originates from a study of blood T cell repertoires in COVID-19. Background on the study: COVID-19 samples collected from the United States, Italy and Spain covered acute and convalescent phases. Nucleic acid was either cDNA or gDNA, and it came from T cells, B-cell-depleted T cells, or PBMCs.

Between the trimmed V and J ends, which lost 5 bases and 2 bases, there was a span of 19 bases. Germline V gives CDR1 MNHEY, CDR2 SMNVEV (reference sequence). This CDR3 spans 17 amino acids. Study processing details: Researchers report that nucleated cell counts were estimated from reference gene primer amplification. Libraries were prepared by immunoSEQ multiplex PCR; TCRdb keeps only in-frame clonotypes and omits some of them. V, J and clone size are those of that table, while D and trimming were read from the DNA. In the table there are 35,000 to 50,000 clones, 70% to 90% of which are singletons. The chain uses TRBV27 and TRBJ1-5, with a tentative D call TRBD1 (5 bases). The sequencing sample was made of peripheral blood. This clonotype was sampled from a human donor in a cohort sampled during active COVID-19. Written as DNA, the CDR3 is TGTGCCAGCAGTCTGCAGGGATGGGGATACGGCAATCAGCCCCAGCATTTT. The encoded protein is CASSLQGWGYGNQPQHF.